The clone carrying this TCR beta chain was counted ten times or more. The target antigen is unknown. TCRdb re-called the reads with MiXCR, one entry per CDR3 protein. Of 110,000 to 150,000 distinct CDR3 sequences in the sample, around 32% are singletons; the top ten hold 45% to 55%. The data originate from a study of T cell repertoires in cytomegalovirus infection. Source: CD8+ T cells from cultured PBMCs, taken from culture after CMV antigen stimulation. This receptor was taken from a human donor in good health (CMV status not recorded). Some clones in this sample may be carry-over from other donors' samples.

CDR3: CASSLVGLGPNEQFF. In DNA, the CDR3 is TGTGCCAGCAGCTTAGTAGGGCTGGGGCCCAATGAGCAGTTCTTC. This sequence joins TRBV11-2 and TRBJ2-1; TRBD1 might be the D (5 bases). This CDR3 has 15 residues. V was trimmed by 1 base and J by 6 bases, leaving 13 bases between them. Germline loops: CDR1 SGHAT, CDR2 FQNNGV.